Listed below are T cell receptor beta chains from one sample, sequenced in a study of T cells in Graves' hyperthyroidism and ophthalmopathy. A single record per CDR3 protein comes from TCRdb applying MiXCR to the multiplex PCR reads. The sample contains 600,000 to 750,000 distinct CDR3 sequences, 15% to 20% of which appear only once. Sequencing used blood. The receptor source for this set is a man in his fifties or sixties with Graves' hyperthyroidism. CDR3s include the opening cysteine and the closing phenylalanine or tryptophan. The D gene is left open where the match is weak. Clone size is not always given. Where it is, it says once, few, many or a class for expanded clones.

size,D,J,V,DNA,CDR3
NA,NA,TRBJ1-2,TRBV24-1,TGTGCCACCAGTGACGAATCTAACTATGGCTACACCTTC,CATSDESNYGYTF
few,TRBD1,TRBJ2-7,TRBV29-1,TGCAGCGTCACCTCCGGGACAGGGACCTACGAGCAGTACTTC,CSVTSGTGTYEQYF
many,TRBD1,TRBJ2-3,TRBV11-2,TGTGCCAGCAGCTCCTACATGACAGGGAGCACAGATACGCAGTATTTT,CASSSYMTGSTDTQYF
many,NA,TRBJ1-5,TRBV15,TGTGCCACCAACGTTTACCAGTCCAATCAGCCCCAGCATTTT,CATNVYQSNQPQHF
many,NA,TRBJ2-7,TRBV27,TGTGCCAGCAGTTTAATTAAGGGCTACGAGCAGTACTTC,CASSLIKGYEQYF
NA,TRBD2,TRBJ2-7,TRBV29-1,TGCAGCGTGAGGGCTAGCGGGAGCTACGAGCAGTACTTC,CSVRASGSYEQYF
many,TRBD2,TRBJ2-3,TRBV11-2,TGTGCCAGCAGCCCCCAAGCGGGAGGGTTCACAGATACGCAGTATTTT,CASSPQAGGFTDTQYF
many,TRBD1,TRBJ1-2,TRBV28,TGTGCCAGCAGTTTTGGGACAGGGGGCTATGGCTACACCTTC,CASSFGTGGYGYTF
NA,NA,TRBJ2-2,TRBV19,TGTGCCACCAACACGACTAGGGGAGGCCCCACCACCGGGGAGCTGTTTTTT,CATNTTRGGPTTGELFF
many,TRBD1,TRBJ1-2,TRBV2,TGTGCCAGCAGCGGACAGGGTAACTTGGAAGGCTACACCTTC,CASSGQGNLEGYTF
NA,TRBD1,TRBJ1-2,TRBV28,TGTGCCAGCTCGGGGGGCAGGGGGCTTAACTATGGCTACACCTTC,CASSGGRGLNYGYTF
many,NA,TRBJ1-5,TRBV2,TGTGCCAGCATGGGCGTGAGCAATCAGCCCCAGCATTTT,CASMGVSNQPQHF
few,TRBD1,TRBJ1-4,TRBV20-1,TGCAGTGCTAGAGATGGGACAGTGAGGCGTGAAAAACTGTTTTTT,CSARDGTVRREKLFF
NA,TRBD1,TRBJ2-3,TRBV15,TGTGCCACCAGCAGAGAACAGGGGGCAGCAGATACGCAGTATTTT,CATSREQGAADTQYF
many,TRBD1,TRBJ1-2,TRBV28,TGTGCCAGCAGCACCGGACAGGGCAGTGGCTACACCTTC,CASSTGQGSGYTF
NA,NA,TRBJ2-2,TRBV7-9,TGTGCCAGCAGATCACCTGGACTGAACACCGGGGAGCTGTTTTTT,CASRSPGLNTGELFF
many,TRBD1,TRBJ1-2,TRBV6-1,TGTGCCAGCAGTGAAGGCTGGGACAGGGGGTTTGGCTACACCTTC,CASSEGWDRGFGYTF
few,NA,TRBJ2-7,TRBV18,TGTGCCAGCGGGGGGACGTCTTCCTACGAGCAGTACTTC,CASGGTSSYEQYF
once,TRBD1,TRBJ2-7,TRBV15,TGTGCCACCAGCAGAGACCTTCTCGGACAGGGGCACTCCTACGAGCAGTACTTC,CATSRDLLGQGHSYEQYF
many,NA,TRBJ2-7,TRBV7-2,TGTGCCAGCAGCTCCACTAGCACCTACGAGCAGTACTTC,CASSSTSTYEQYF
few,TRBD1,TRBJ2-5,TRBV7-2,TGTGCCAGCAGCTTGCCTAGGACAGGAGAAGAGACCCAGTACTTC,CASSLPRTGEETQYF
NA,TRBD1,TRBJ1-2,TRBV9,TGTGCCAGCAGTTCCACCTCCGGGACAGTCGATGGCTACACCTTC,CASSSTSGTVDGYTF
NA,TRBD2,TRBJ2-1,TRBV7-9,TGTGCCAGCAGCTTTCTCGCTAGCGGGAACCACAATGAGCAGTTCTTC,CASSFLASGNHNEQFF
many,TRBD2,TRBJ2-1,TRBV19,TGTGCCAGTAGTATATCTAGCGGAGCATACAATGAGCAGTTCTTC,CASSISSGAYNEQFF
many,TRBD1,TRBJ1-5,TRBV11-3,TGTGCCAGCAGCTTAGTGCCGGGACAGGCTATAAATCAGCCCCAGCATTTT,CASSLVPGQAINQPQHF
many,NA,TRBJ1-5,TRBV27,TGTGCCAGCAGTTTATGGCAGGACAATCAGCCCCAGCATTTT,CASSLWQDNQPQHF
few,NA,TRBJ2-3,TRBV3-1,TGTGCCAGCAGCCAGGATTGGACGTCGGGGGTACCAGATACGCAGTATTTT,CASSQDWTSGVPDTQYF
few,NA,TRBJ1-1,TRBV5-1,TGCGCCAGCAGCTTGGCCTCGGGGGGTTCTGAAGCTTTCTTT,CASSLASGGSEAFF
NA,NA,TRBJ2-1,TRBV10-2,TGCGCCAGCAGTGCCAGGGAACATTACAATGAGCAGTTCTTC,CASSAREHYNEQFF
many,NA,TRBJ1-2,TRBV20-1,TGCAGTGCTAGGCCAACACTAAGCCCGGATGGCTACACCTTC,CSARPTLSPDGYTF
NA,TRBD2,TRBJ2-1,TRBV28,TGTGCCAGCACCGGACTAGCTGTCACTTACAATGAGCAGTTCTTC,CASTGLAVTYNEQFF